Listed below are T cell receptor beta chains from one sample, sequenced in a study of siplizumab effects on memory and regulatory T cells. Using immunoSEQ multiplex PCR, the repertoire was profiled, and TCRdb retains in-frame clones only, with some absent. The table shows some 99,000 clones, with 92% occurring only once. Sequenced input: Tregs sorted from blood. Receptor source: a human donor in good health. Each CDR3 is given with its conserved first and last residue. D genes are given only for firm matches. Clone size appears in some rows only: once, few, many, or a class for an expanded clone.

D gene	V gene	clone size	J gene	CDR3 DNA	CDR3 protein
NA	TRBV7-2	NA	TRBJ1-2	TGTGCCAGCAGCCAGGACGGGGGCTATGGCTACACCTTC	CASSQDGGYGYTF
TRBD1	TRBV11-2	NA	TRBJ1-2	TGTGCCAGCGACCCTCGGGGACAGGGAAAAGGGGTTTATGGCTACACCTTC	CASDPRGQGKGVYGYTF
TRBD1	TRBV18	NA	TRBJ2-7	TGTGCCAGCTCACCTGACAGGGGGCAAGTTAGCGAGCAGTACTTC	CASSPDRGQVSEQYF
NA	TRBV6-5	NA	TRBJ1-1	TGTGCCAGCAGTTACCAGTCGAACACTGAAGCTTTCTTT	CASSYQSNTEAFF
TRBD1	TRBV6-5	NA	TRBJ1-2	TGTGCCAGCGGATTGGGGACAGGGGCCTCCTATGGCTACACCTTC	CASGLGTGASYGYTF
TRBD1	TRBV10-1	NA	TRBJ2-5	TGCGCCAGCAGACCCGGGACAGTTTGGTACCAAGAGACCCAGTACTTC	CASRPGTVWYQETQYF
NA	TRBV6-6	NA	TRBJ1-1	TGTGCCAGCAGTACATTTTTTGGCACTGAAGCTTTCTTT	CASSTFFGTEAFF
NA	TRBV20-1	few	TRBJ1-2	TGCAGTGCTAGAGATTCCCTTGGCTACACCTTC	CSARDSLGYTF
NA	TRBV19	NA	TRBJ1-2	TGTGCCAGTAGTGTCGCCGGTGTGATTAACTATGGCTACACCTTC	CASSVAGVINYGYTF
NA	TRBV5-1	NA	TRBJ1-2	TGCGCCAGCAGCTTCGGGGTTGGCTATGGCTACACCTTC	CASSFGVGYGYTF
NA	TRBV2	NA	TRBJ2-2	TGTGCCAGCAAGGTCGAGACGTCGAACACCGGGGGGCTGTTTTTT	CASKVETSNTGGLFF
TRBD1	TRBV2	NA	TRBJ1-2	TGTGCCGGTACAGGGGGAGTTCATGGCTACACCTTC	CAGTGGVHGYTF
NA	TRBV5-1	NA	TRBJ1-1	TGCGCCAGCAGCCCTGACAGCGGCCTATTCACTGAAGCTTTCTTT	CASSPDSGLFTEAFF
NA	TRBV18	NA	TRBJ2-7	TGTGCCAGCTCCTCTTCCTACGAGCAGTACTTC	CASSSSYEQYF
NA	TRBV19	NA	TRBJ1-3	TGTGCCAGTAGTATTCGTGGGGCCAGCCGTACCACCATATATTTT	CASSIRGASRTTIYF
NA	TRBV5-1	NA	TRBJ2-7	TGCGCCAGCAGCCAATTCAGAGGGGGTCCCTACGAGCAGTACTTC	CASSQFRGGPYEQYF
TRBD1	TRBV6-4	NA	TRBJ1-2	TGTGCCAGCAGCGCGGGACAGGGGGCACGCTATGGCTACACCTTC	CASSAGQGARYGYTF
NA	TRBV5-1	NA	TRBJ1-2	TGCGCCAGCAGCTTCCTTGGAGGGCCCCATCGTACTAACTATGGCTACACCTTC	CASSFLGGPHRTNYGYTF
NA	TRBV5-1	NA	TRBJ1-4	TGCGCCAGCAGGGCCCGAGGGGCTAATGAAAAACTGTTTTTT	CASRARGANEKLFF
TRBD1	TRBV6-6	NA	TRBJ2-3	TGTGCCAGCAGTTACCAGGGGGACGCAGATACGCAGTATTTT	CASSYQGDADTQYF
TRBD2	TRBV5-1	once	TRBJ2-5	TGCGCCAGCAGCCCGCGGCCCCGAGCTAGCGGGGGCGAGGAGACCCAGTACTTC	CASSPRPRASGGEETQYF
NA	TRBV28	NA	TRBJ1-1	TGTGCCAGCAGTTTAACTGAAGCTTTCTTT	CASSLTEAFF
NA	TRBV15	NA	TRBJ2-7	TGTGCCACCAGCAGAGGCGGGACATCTTCCGGGCAGTACTTC	CATSRGGTSSGQYF
NA	TRBV6-6	NA	TRBJ2-1	TGTGCCAGCACTCAAGGGGGGAGCCTTTACAATGAGCAGTTCTTC	CASTQGGSLYNEQFF
NA	TRBV6-5	NA	TRBJ2-1	TGTGCCAGCAGTCGGGAAAGGTTCGGCAATGAGCAGTTCTTC	CASSRERFGNEQFF
TRBD1	TRBV7-9	once	TRBJ1-2	TGTGCCAGCAGCTCCGACAGGGGTGGCTATGGCTACACCTTC	CASSSDRGGYGYTF
NA	TRBV7-2	NA	TRBJ1-1	TGTGCCAGCAGCATACAGGGTGTAGACACTGAAGCTTTCTTT	CASSIQGVDTEAFF
NA	TRBV5-1	NA	TRBJ1-6	TGCGCCAGCAGCGCTACCGGACAAAATTCACCCCTCCACTTT	CASSATGQNSPLHF
NA	TRBV5-4	NA	TRBJ2-5	TGTGCCAGCAGCTTGAAACAGAACTCCCAATACCGTGAGACCCAGTACTTC	CASSLKQNSQYRETQYF
TRBD1	TRBV10-3	few	TRBJ2-7	TGTGCCATCAGCTTGGACAGGGAGTACGAGCAGTACTTC	CAISLDREYEQYF
NA	TRBV5-1	NA	TRBJ1-2	TGCGCCAGCAGCCCGGAGGGACGGTCCGACACCTTC	CASSPEGRSDTF
TRBD1	TRBV30	NA	TRBJ2-3	TGTGCCTGGCGACAGGGTAATAGGGCAGATACGCAGTATTTT	CAWRQGNRADTQYF
TRBD1	TRBV7-2	once	TRBJ1-2	TGTGCCAGCAGCTTAGCGCATCCGGGACAGGGCGACTATGGCTACACCTTC	CASSLAHPGQGDYGYTF
TRBD1	TRBV10-1	NA	TRBJ2-6	TGCGCCAGCAGTACCAGGACAGGGTGGGTTCTCTGTACTTTC	CASSTRTGWVLCTF
NA	TRBV5-1	NA	TRBJ2-1	TGCGCCAGCAGCTTGGATGGGTATGAGCAGTTCTTC	CASSLDGYEQFF
TRBD2	TRBV19	NA	TRBJ2-7	TGTGCCAGTACCCGCCAGGGCAGGGAGGGGACCTACGAGCAGTACTTC	CASTRQGREGTYEQYF
NA	TRBV5-4	NA	TRBJ1-1	TGTGCCAGCAGCTTTGGCAGGAAGAACACTGAAGCTTTCTTT	CASSFGRKNTEAFF
TRBD1	TRBV5-4	NA	TRBJ1-1	TGTGCCAGCAGCTTGGACAGGGGAAGGACTGAAGCTTTCTTT	CASSLDRGRTEAFF
TRBD1	TRBV6-6	once	TRBJ2-7	TGTGCCAGCAGTTACAGGGGGCTCAGGTACGAGCAGTACTTC	CASSYRGLRYEQYF
NA	TRBV18	NA	TRBJ1-1	TGTGCCAGCTCACCAATGAGAGAGATGAACACTGAAGCTTTCTTT	CASSPMREMNTEAFF
NA	TRBV19	NA	TRBJ1-1	TGTGCCAGTAGTACGGGACTGAACACTGAAGCTTTCTTT	CASSTGLNTEAFF
TRBD1	TRBV4-2	NA	TRBJ1-3	TGTGCCAGCAGCCAGGGGACAGGGACAAACACCATATATTTT	CASSQGTGTNTIYF
NA	TRBV27	NA	TRBJ2-1	TGTGCCAGCGTACCCCAAACAGGGTCTCGGCATGAGCAGTTCTTC	CASVPQTGSRHEQFF
NA	TRBV5-4	NA	TRBJ1-2	TGTGCCAGCAGCTTGGAGGGGGTCGGTCACTATGGCTACACCTTC	CASSLEGVGHYGYTF
NA	TRBV2	NA	TRBJ2-1	TGTGCCAGCAGGCGGGAAGATTATGACAATGAGCAGTTCTTC	CASRREDYDNEQFF
TRBD1	TRBV19	NA	TRBJ2-3	TGTGCCAGTAGTCCCCGGGACAGGGACACAGATACGCAGTATTTT	CASSPRDRDTDTQYF
NA	TRBV6-5	NA	TRBJ1-2	TGTGCCAGCAGCGAACCACAGGGAATTCCCTATGGCTACACCTTC	CASSEPQGIPYGYTF
NA	TRBV5-1	NA	TRBJ1-5	TGCGCCAGCAGCTTGACAGGGCAGTTCGAGCAGCCCCAGCATTTT	CASSLTGQFEQPQHF
TRBD2	TRBV6-1	NA	TRBJ2-4	TGTGCCAGCAGTGAAGGGGGGGGATTTAACATTCAGTACTTC	CASSEGGGFNIQYF
NA	TRBV27	NA	TRBJ1-2	TGTGCCAGCAGTTCGGGTTGGGGGTTAGCTAACTATGGCTACACCTTC	CASSSGWGLANYGYTF
TRBD1	TRBV5-6	few	TRBJ1-2	TGTGCCAGCAACCCAATCGACAGGGCAGGTGGCTACACCTTC	CASNPIDRAGGYTF
NA	TRBV5-1	NA	TRBJ2-5	TGCGCCAGCAGCTTGGGAGAAGAGACCCAGTACTTC	CASSLGEETQYF
TRBD1	TRBV18	NA	TRBJ1-4	TGTGCCAGCTCATCCGGAGGACAGGGAGGAGAAAAACTGTTTTTT	CASSSGGQGGEKLFF